This passage covers 29 T cell receptor beta chains from one sample sequenced in a study of blood T cell repertoires in COVID-19. Only in-frame clones appear in the TCRdb table, and some are missing; sequencing was by immunoSEQ multiplex PCR. The data contain tens of thousands of clones, roughly three quarters of them singletons. Sequenced material: peripheral blood. These receptors came from a man in his sixties or seventies with COVID-19, enrolled during active disease.

The chain has TRBV3-1 (or the pseudogene TRBV3-2) and TRBJ1-5; D perhaps matches TRBD1 (5 bases). The length of the CDR3 is 15 residues. CDR1 and CDR2 (germline): LGHDT, YNNKEL (reference sequence). Trimming removed 0 bases from V and 5 bases from J, with 11 bases in between. CDR3 coding DNA: TGTGCCAGCAGCCAAGACCACAGGCCCGATCAGCCCCAGCATTTT. Translated: CASSQDHRPDQPQHF.

Of note for this clone: The CDR3 carries no conserved terminal phenylalanine or tryptophan, so it likely arises from a read error. The DNA is left out, because the CDR3 cannot be placed on it with certainty; the CDR3 is given as TCRdb lists it. This rearrangement joins TRBV7-9 to TRBJ1-2; TRBD1 is taken as the D call from the table, unchecked against the DNA. Germline V gene data show CDR1 as SEHNR and CDR2 as FQNEAQ (reference sequence). The CDR3 length equals 11 residues, ends included. The CDR3 protein is CASSLQTGRGV.

The chain joins TRBV5-1 to TRBJ2-7; D is unclear. Germline V gene sequence: CDR1 SGHRS, CDR2 YFSETQ. Trimming shortened V by 2 bases and J by 7 bases, and 16 bases separated the two germline ends. The length of the CDR3 is 14 residues. This CDR3 is CASSFRVEFREQYF. DNA of the CDR3: TGCGCCAGCAGCTTTAGAGTAGAATTTCGGGAGCAGTACTTC. The whole variable domain, remainder taken from reference TRBV5-1 and TRBJ2-7, is KAGVTQTPRYLIKTRGQQVTLSCSPISGHRSVSWYQQTPGQGLQFLFEYFSETQRNKGNFPGRFSGRQFSNSRSEMNVSTLELGDSALYLCASSFRVEFREQYFGPGTRLTVT.

The chain recombines TRBV27 with TRBJ2-1, with 8 bases identical to TRBD2. Germline CDR1 and CDR2: MNHEY and SMNVEV (reference sequence). V trimming: 6 bases; J trimming: 6 bases; junction bases outside the gene matches: 7. The CDR3 is 14 residues long. CDR3 DNA: TGTGCCAGCAGCCGGACTAGCCTCGGCAATGAGCAGTTCTTC. The encoded protein is CASSRTSLGNEQFF.

The gene calls are TRBV27 and TRBJ2-7, with 9 positions matching TRBD1. V lost 2 bases, J lost 4 bases, and 9 bases stayed unmatched. Per the germline V gene, CDR1 is MNHEY and CDR2 is SMNVEV (reference sequence). This CDR3 has 16 amino acids. The CDR3 DNA is TGTGCCAGCAGTTTAGGGACAGGGATAGGGGTTTACGAGCAGTACTTC. Its protein is CASSLGTGIGVYEQYF.

This clone was observed a few times. The chain couples TRBV18 to TRBJ2-7, with 10 bases that match TRBD2. V lost 8 bases, J lost 5 bases, and 6 bases stayed unmatched. Germline V lookup: CDR1 KGHSH, CDR2 LQKENI. CDR3 length: 13 amino acids. The CDR3 spells CASQGLAGDEQYF. For the CDR3, the DNA is TGTGCCAGCCAGGGGCTAGCGGGAGACGAGCAGTACTTC.

The V call is TRBV3-1 (or the pseudogene TRBV3-2), the J call TRBJ2-1, with 15 bases that match TRBD2. J lost 9 bases, V lost 3 bases, and 9 bases had no gene match. The CDR3 is 17 residues long. The germline V gene encodes CDR1 LGHDT and CDR2 YNNKEL (reference sequence). CDR3 nucleotide sequence: TGTGCCAGCAGCCAGGGACTAGCGGGAGGCCGAGGTATTGAGCAGTTCTTC. This sequence encodes CASSQGLAGGRGIEQFF.

The chain employs TRBV25-1 and TRBJ1-2, with TRBD1 as a possible D gene (6 bases). Germline assignment: CDR1 MGHDK and CDR2 SYGVNS. The V end lost 6 bases, the J end lost 8 bases, and 19 bases lay between the germline ends. The CDR3 has 14 amino acids. The CDR3 here is CASSSLQGGDGYTF. The DNA for the CDR3 is TGTGCCAGCAGCTCACTACAGGGTGGGGACGGCTACACCTTC.

As concerns this clone: The identical CDR3 is also encoded by other nucleotide sequences in the sample. The chain combines TRBV5-1 with TRBJ1-1, with a possible D match to TRBD1 (6 bases). Germline assignment: CDR1 SGHRS and CDR2 YFSETQ. The CDR3 is 13 residues long. V was clipped by 4 bases and J by 3 bases, with 10 bases between them. In DNA, the CDR3 is TGCGCCAGCAGCGGAACAGGGTACACTGAAGCTTTCTTT. Protein: CASSGTGYTEAFF.

The chain is built from TRBV27 and TRBJ2-3; 10 bases match TRBD2. This CDR3 is 16 amino acids long. The V gene's germline CDR1 is MNHEY and CDR2 SMNVEV (reference sequence). V trimming: 5 bases; J trimming: 0 bases; junction bases outside the gene matches: 5. The CDR3 here is CASSLGLAASTDTQYF. The DNA of the CDR3 is TGTGCCAGCAGTCTAGGACTAGCGGCAAGCACAGATACGCAGTATTTT.

This chain joins TRBV28 and TRBJ2-7; D gene unclear. The CDR3 sequence is 12 residues long. V lost 6 bases to trimming and J lost 1 base, with 7 bases between them. Germline-derived CDR1 and CDR2 are MDHEN and SYDVKM. The CDR3 bases are TGTGCCAGCAGAGTCAGTTCCTACGAGCAGTACTTC. As protein: CASRVSSYEQYF.

The CDR3 sequence: CASRGGGYEQYF. In DNA, the CDR3 is TGTGCCAGCCGGGGAGGGGGCTACGAGCAGTACTTC. The chain uses TRBV5-6 and TRBJ2-7, with D tentatively TRBD2 (7 bases). This CDR3 has 12 amino acids. Germline values: CDR1 SGHDT, CDR2 YYEEEE. V lost 7 bases, J lost 3 bases, and 11 bases lay in between.

The chain is built from TRBV29-1 and TRBJ2-3, with 9 nucleotides matching TRBD1. There are 15 residues in the CDR3. J was trimmed by 4 bases and V by 4 bases; bases with no gene match: 9. Per the germline V gene, CDR1 is SQVTM and CDR2 is ANQGSEA. CDR3 protein: CSVAPIQGAADTQYF. Here the CDR3 DNA reads TGCAGCGTTGCCCCGATACAGGGGGCCGCAGATACGCAGTATTTT.

The chain recombines TRBV18 with TRBJ2-3; 13 bases are a match to TRBD2. V lost 3 bases, J lost 5 bases, and 17 bases stayed unmatched. CDR3 length: 20 amino acids. Germline CDR1 and CDR2: KGHSH and LQKENI. CDR3 region: CASSPRTSGRAGFAEDTQYF. DNA for the CDR3: TGTGCCAGCTCACCTAGGACTAGCGGGAGAGCAGGTTTCGCGGAAGATACGCAGTATTTT. Variable domain in full (rest from reference TRBV18 and TRBJ2-3): NAGVMQNPRHLVRRRGQEARLRCSPMKGHSHVYWYRQLPEEGLKFMVYLQKENIIDESGMPKERFSAEFPKEGPSILRIQQVVRGDSAAYFCASSPRTSGRAGFAEDTQYFGPGTRLTVL.

J is TRBJ1-6 and V is TRBV27; unclear D gene. CDR1 and CDR2 from the germline V gene are MNHEY and SMNVEV (reference sequence). The CDR3 totals 16 residues. The V and J ends lost 6 bases and 7 bases respectively, with 19 bases between them. This chain's CDR3 is CASRQEASSRNSPLHF. DNA of the CDR3: TGTGCCAGCAGGCAGGAGGCCTCCAGCAGGAATTCACCCCTCCACTTT.

This clone was observed a few times. The chain is built from TRBV20-1 and TRBJ1-1; 8 bases are shared with TRBD1. CDR3 length: 14 amino acids. CDR1 DFQATT and CDR2 SNEGSKA come from the germline V gene (reference sequence). Trimming at V came to 3 bases and at J to 2 bases, leaving 5 bases not matched to a gene. This CDR3 reads CSASFGQGNTEAFF. The DNA for the CDR3 is TGCAGTGCTAGTTTCGGACAGGGCAACACTGAAGCTTTCTTT.

CDR3 sequence reads: CASSQRTDNEKLFF. The CDR3 DNA reads as TGCGCCAGCAGTCAACGGACAGATAATGAAAAACTGTTTTTT. This chain joins TRBV23-1 and TRBJ1-4; a weak D match, TRBD1 (6 bases). TRBV23-1 is noted as an ORF with a role that remains uncertain. Trimming left V 2 bases short and J 4 bases short, with 8 bases between. This CDR3 is built from 14 residues.

This clone was seen only a few times. The chain is built from TRBV4-3 and TRBJ1-2; D is perhaps TRBD1 (6 bases). With 0 bases removed from V and 5 bases from J, the gap between germline ends came to 13 bases. The CDR3 extends over 15 amino acids. Germline CDR1 is LGHNA and CDR2 is YSLEER. The chain's CDR3 is CASSQERTVGYGYTF. Written as DNA, the CDR3 is TGCGCCAGCAGCCAAGAAAGGACAGTTGGGTATGGCTACACCTTC.

The rearrangement links TRBV6-6 to TRBJ2-7, with D unclear. Looked up from germline, CDR1 is MNHNY and CDR2 is SVGAGI (reference sequence). The V end was cut by 6 bases, the J end by 4 bases, with 10 bases between. CDR3 length: 12 amino acids. The CDR3 DNA reads TGTGCCAGCAGCTCCCTTTTTTACGAGCAGTACTTC. Protein: CASSSLFYEQYF.

This clone has only a few counts. The gene calls are TRBV4-1 and TRBJ1-2; D gene uncertain. Germline CDR1 MGHRA, CDR2 YSYEKL. Trimming pared 1 base from V and 2 bases from J, leaving 8 bases between. There are 14 residues in the CDR3. The CDR3 protein is CASSQASGNYGYTF. The CDR3 nucleotides read TGCGCCAGCAGCCAAGCTTCGGGGAACTATGGCTACACCTTC.

This clone was seen a handful of times. This sequence joins TRBV9 and TRBJ1-2, with D uncertain. The CDR3 consists of 15 residues. Germline V gives CDR1 SGDLS, CDR2 YYNGEE. V was clipped by 0 bases and J by 4 bases, with 13 bases between them. CDR3 sequence (DNA): TGTGCCAGCAGCGTAGCCGGGTTTGGGTCCTATGGCTACACCTTC. It codes for CASSVAGFGSYGYTF.

This sequence joins TRBV27 and TRBJ2-2; TRBD2 matches 15 bases. This CDR3 has 17 residues. Per the germline V gene, CDR1 is MNHEY and CDR2 is SMNVEV (reference sequence). V lost 5 bases, J lost 7 bases, and 8 bases stayed unmatched. Here the CDR3 DNA reads TGTGCCAGCAGTCATTACAGGACTAGCGGGAGGGGCGGGGAGCTGTTTTTT. It specifies CASSHYRTSGRGGELFF.

The chain couples TRBV7-2 to TRBJ2-1, with 7 nucleotides matching TRBD2. Germline loops: CDR1 SGHTA, CDR2 FQGNSA. Germline trimming cut 5 bases from V and 13 bases from J; bases unmatched to any gene: 8. The CDR3 is made up of 12 amino acids. The CDR3 nucleotides are TGTGCCAGCAGCACCGGACTAGAGGTCCAGTTCTTC. Translation: CASSTGLEVQFF.

CDR3 nucleotide sequence: TGTGCCAGCAGCTTAGTTGCTGGACAGGGGAGTAATGAGCAGTTCTTC. This translates into CASSLVAGQGSNEQFF. The chain employs TRBV7-2 and TRBJ2-1; the match to TRBD1 covers 9 bases. The germline V gene has CDR1 SGHTA and CDR2 FQGNSA. The CDR3 is made up of 16 amino acids. The J segment lost 7 bases and the V segment lost 1 base, leaving 8 bases of the junction unmatched. Together with reference TRBV7-2 and TRBJ2-1, the CDR3 gives the full variable domain: GAGVSQSPSNKVTEKGKDVELRCDPISGHTALYWYRQSLGQGLEFLIYFQGNSAPDKSGLPSDRFSAERTGGSVSTLTIQRTQQEDSAVYLCASSLVAGQGSNEQFFGPGTRLTVL.

The V gene is TRBV5-4, the J gene TRBJ1-4; D is possibly TRBD1 (6 bases). CDR3 length: 13 amino acids. V lost 4 bases and J 10 bases, leaving 14 bases between the germline ends. CDR1 is SGHNT, CDR2 YYREEE, per germline (reference sequence). The chain's CDR3 is CASSPASRGKLFF. DNA for the CDR3: TGTGCCAGCAGCCCGGCCTCCAGGGGAAAACTGTTTTTT.

The chain combines TRBV6-5 with TRBJ2-1, with TRBD2 matching 8 bases. The germline V gene has CDR1 MNHEY and CDR2 SVGAGI. The CDR3 loop spans 14 amino acids. Germline trimming cut 7 bases from V and 10 bases from J; bases unmatched to any gene: 12. The CDR3 DNA reads as TGTGCCAGCACCTTAGGGACTAGTTCGGGGGAGCAGTTCTTC. Translation gives CASTLGTSSGEQFF.

The gene calls are TRBV9 and TRBJ2-1; D gene uncertain. V shed 3 bases and J shed 4 bases, with 11 bases lying between them. The CDR3 has 14 amino acids. Germline values: CDR1 SGDLS, CDR2 YYNGEE. The CDR3 bases are TGTGCCAGCAGCGCCCAAACTACATACAATGAGCAGTTCTTC. Translated: CASSAQTTYNEQFF.

The rearrangement uses TRBV5-1 and TRBJ1-3, with 9 nucleotides matching TRBD1. The CDR3 runs to 16 residues. V shed 3 bases, J shed 4 bases, and the junction held 8 bases outside the gene matches. The germline CDR1 and CDR2 sequences are SGHRS and YFSETQ. CDR3 sequence (DNA): TGCGCCAGCAGCTCGGTGGACAGGGGAGGCGGAAACACCATATATTTT. This translates into CASSSVDRGGGNTIYF.

The chain is built from TRBV29-1 and TRBJ2-5; TRBD2 agrees at 12 bases. With 6 bases clipped from V and 4 bases from J, the junction kept 12 bases outside the gene matches. This CDR3 has 16 residues. Germline CDR1 SQVTM, CDR2 ANQGSEA. CDR3 residues: CSVTSSSGRARETQYF. The CDR3, as DNA: TGCAGCGTCACGTCGTCTAGCGGGAGGGCCCGAGAGACCCAGTACTTC.